Reported below is one T cell receptor beta chain. Deep was the level used in running the assay. Sequenced by immunoSEQ multiplex PCR; TCRdb stores in-frame clones only, minus some. The sample yields about 820,000 clones, 92% seen once. This specimen belongs to a study of shared clonotypes between healthy human individuals. The germline V gene encodes CDR1 SQVTM and CDR2 ANQGSEA. V lost 4 bases and J 0 bases, leaving 13 bases between the germline ends. The CDR3 extends over 14 amino acids. Naive CD8 cells lacked CD45RO and underwent positive selection for CCR7, leaving out terminally differentiated effector memory CD45RA+ cells.

This TCR was sampled from a man aged 30 to 45 in good health. The chain uses TRBV29-1 and TRBJ2-7, with D unresolved. The sequenced material came from naive CD8+ T cells sorted from blood. The CDR3: CSVAWDNSSYEQYF. The CDR3 DNA reads TGCAGCGTTGCCTGGGATAACAGCTCCTACGAGCAGTACTTC.